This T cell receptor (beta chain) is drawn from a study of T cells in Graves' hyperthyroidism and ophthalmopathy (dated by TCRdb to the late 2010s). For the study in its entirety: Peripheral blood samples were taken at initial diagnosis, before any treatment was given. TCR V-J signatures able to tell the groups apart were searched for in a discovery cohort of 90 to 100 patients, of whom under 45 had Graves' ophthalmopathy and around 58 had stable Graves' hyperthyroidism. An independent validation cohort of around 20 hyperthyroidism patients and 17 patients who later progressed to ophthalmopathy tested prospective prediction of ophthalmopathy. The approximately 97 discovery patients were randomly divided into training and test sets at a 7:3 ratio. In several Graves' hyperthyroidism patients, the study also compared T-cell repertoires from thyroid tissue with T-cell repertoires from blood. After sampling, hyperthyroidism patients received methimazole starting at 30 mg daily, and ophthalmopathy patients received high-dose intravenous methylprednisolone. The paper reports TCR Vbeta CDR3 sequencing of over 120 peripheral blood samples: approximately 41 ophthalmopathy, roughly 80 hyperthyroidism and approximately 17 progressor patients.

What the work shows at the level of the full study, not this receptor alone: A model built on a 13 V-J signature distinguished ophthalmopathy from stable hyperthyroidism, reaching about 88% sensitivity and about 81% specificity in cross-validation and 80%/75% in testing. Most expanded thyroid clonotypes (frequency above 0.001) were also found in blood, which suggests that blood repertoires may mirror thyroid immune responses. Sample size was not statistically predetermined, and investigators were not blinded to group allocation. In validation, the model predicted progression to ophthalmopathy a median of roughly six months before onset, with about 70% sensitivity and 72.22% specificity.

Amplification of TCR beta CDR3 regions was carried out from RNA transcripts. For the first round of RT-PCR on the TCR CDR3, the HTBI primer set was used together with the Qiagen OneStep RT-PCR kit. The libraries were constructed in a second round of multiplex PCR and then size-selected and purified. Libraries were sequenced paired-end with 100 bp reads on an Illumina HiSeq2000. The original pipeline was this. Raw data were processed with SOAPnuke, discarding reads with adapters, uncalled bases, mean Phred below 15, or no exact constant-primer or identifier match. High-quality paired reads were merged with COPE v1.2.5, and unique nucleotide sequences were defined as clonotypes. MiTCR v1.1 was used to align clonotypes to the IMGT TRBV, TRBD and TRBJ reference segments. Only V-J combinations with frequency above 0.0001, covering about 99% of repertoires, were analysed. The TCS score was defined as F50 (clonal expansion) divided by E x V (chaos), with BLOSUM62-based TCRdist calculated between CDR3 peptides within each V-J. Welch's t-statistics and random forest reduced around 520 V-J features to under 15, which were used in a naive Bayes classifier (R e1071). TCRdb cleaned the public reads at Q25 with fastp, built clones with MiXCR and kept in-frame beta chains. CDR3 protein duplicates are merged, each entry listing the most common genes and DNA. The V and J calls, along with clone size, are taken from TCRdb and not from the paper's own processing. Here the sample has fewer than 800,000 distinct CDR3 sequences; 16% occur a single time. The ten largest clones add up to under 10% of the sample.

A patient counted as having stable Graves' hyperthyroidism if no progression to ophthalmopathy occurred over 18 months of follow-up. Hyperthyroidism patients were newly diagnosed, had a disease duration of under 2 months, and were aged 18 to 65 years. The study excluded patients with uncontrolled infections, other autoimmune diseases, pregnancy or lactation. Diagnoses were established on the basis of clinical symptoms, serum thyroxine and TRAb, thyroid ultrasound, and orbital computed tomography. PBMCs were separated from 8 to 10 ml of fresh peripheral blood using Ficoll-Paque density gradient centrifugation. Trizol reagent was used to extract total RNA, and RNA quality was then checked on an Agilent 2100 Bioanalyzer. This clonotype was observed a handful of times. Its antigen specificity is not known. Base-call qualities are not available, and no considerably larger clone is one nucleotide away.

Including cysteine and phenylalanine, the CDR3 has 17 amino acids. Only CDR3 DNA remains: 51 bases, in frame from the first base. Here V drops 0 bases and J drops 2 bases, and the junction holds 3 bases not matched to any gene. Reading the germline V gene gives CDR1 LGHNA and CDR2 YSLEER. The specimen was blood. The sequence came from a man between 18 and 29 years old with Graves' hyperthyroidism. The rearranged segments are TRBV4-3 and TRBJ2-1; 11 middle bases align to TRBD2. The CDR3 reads CASSQDTSGRPYNEQFF. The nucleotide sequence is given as TGCGCCAGCAGCCAAGATACTAGCGGGAGACCCTACAATGAGCAGTTCTTC.